The next 11 T cell receptor beta chains were all read from a single sample in a study of T-cell reconstitution after alpha-beta-depleted transplantation in children (dated by TCRdb to 2016 to 2017). Libraries were constructed by PCR. TCRdb names Illumina HiSeq 2500 as the instrument used. Molecular barcoding was employed in the preparation of TCR libraries, with unique molecular identifiers being used to normalize TCRbeta repertoire quantification. TCRdb reprocessed the public reads (quality trimming at Q25 with fastp, clone calling with MiXCR) and kept in-frame beta chains. Rows with a matching CDR3 protein are joined into one entry that keeps the most common DNA and genes. In this sample the table shows about 500,000 distinct CDR3 sequences, over 25% of which occur a single time. The ten biggest clones cover 2.4% of the sample. The input for sequencing was PBMCs from the stem cell graft donor, taken from the stem cell graft. Receptor source: a human donor who donated a stem cell graft to a child with aplastic anemia.

The V call is TRBV7-2, the J call TRBJ2-3, with D possibly matching TRBD2 (5 bases). The CDR3 covers 18 residues. Germline V CDR1 and CDR2: SGHTA, FQGNSA. V was pared by 0 bases and J by 6 bases, with 22 bases between. This chain's CDR3 is CASSLARVFAGLTDTQYF. The CDR3 DNA follows: TGTGCCAGCAGCTTAGCGCGGGTATTTGCGGGTTTGACGGATACGCAGTATTTT.

The V call is TRBV15, the J call TRBJ1-2; 7 nucleotides agree with TRBD1. V lost 5 bases and J lost 0; bases outside the gene matches: 9. This CDR3 spans 16 amino acids. The germline gives CDR1 LNHNV, CDR2 YYDKDF (reference sequence). The CDR3 sequence: CATSGPGTEANYGYTF. In DNA form, the CDR3 reads TGTGCCACCAGCGGACCCGGGACAGAGGCTAACTATGGCTACACCTTC. The entire variable domain, with the rest obtained from reference TRBV15 and TRBJ1-2, is as follows: DAMVIQNPRYQVTQFGKPVTLSCSQTLNHNVMYWYQQKSSQAPKLLFHYYDKDFNNEADTPDNFQSRRPNTSFCFLDIRSPGLGDTAMYLCATSGPGTEANYGYTFGSGTRLTVV.

This chain connects TRBV11-2 to TRBJ2-7, with D possibly matching TRBD1 (6 bases). The germline CDR1 and CDR2 sequences are SGHAT and FQNNGV. The CDR3 spans 14 residues. The V gene lost 5 bases and the J gene lost 3 bases, with 14 bases spanning the gap. The CDR3 bases are TGTGCCAGCAGCATACAGGGACGGGTCTACGAGCAGTACGTC. Amino acid sequence: CASSIQGRVYEQYV.

This clonotype has only a few counts. The rearrangement links TRBV29-1 to TRBJ1-2; no definite D call. The CDR3 loop spans 12 amino acids. V lost 2 bases and J lost 7, with 11 bases in between. Germline CDR1 SQVTM, CDR2 ANQGSEA. This CDR3 is CSVETGAPGYTF. The CDR3 DNA reads as TGCAGCGTTGAAACTGGTGCGCCTGGCTACACCTTC.

The V and J genes are TRBV28 and TRBJ2-5; D is unresolved. Trimming left V 6 bases short and J 6 bases short, with 11 bases between. Germline V CDR1 and CDR2: MDHEN, SYDVKM. This CDR3 spans 12 amino acids. In nucleotides, the CDR3 is TGTGCCAGCAGCCCGAACCCCAAGACCCAGTACTTC. It translates to CASSPNPKTQYF.

J is TRBJ2-2 and V is TRBV7-9; TRBD1 is a possible D gene (5 bases). CDR3 length: 13 residues. V lost 2 bases, J lost 10 bases, and 11 bases lay in between. The germline CDR1 and CDR2 sequences are SEHNR and FQNEAQ (reference sequence). This chain's CDR3 is CASSLSGMVELFF. CDR3 sequence (DNA): TGTGCCAGCAGCTTATCAGGGATGGTGGAGCTGTTTTTT.

This clonotype has just a few counts. The chain uses TRBV6-2 or TRBV6-3 and TRBJ2-5; no reliable D call. Germline loops: CDR1 MNHEY, CDR2 SVGEGT. The CDR3 totals 11 residues. Trimming took off 11 bases at V and 5 bases at J, with 12 bases between the two ends. The CDR3 sequence: CAGSTGETQYF. In DNA, the CDR3 is TGTGCCGGAAGTACCGGGGAGACCCAGTACTTC.

About this clonotype: At one end the junction does not follow the germline gene, possibly because of a read error. The chain is built from TRBV28 and TRBJ2-7, with a possible D match to TRBD1 (8 bases). In germline, CDR1 is MDHEN, CDR2 SYDVKM. This CDR3 spans 12 amino acids. DNA of the CDR3: TGTGCCAGCACGGACAGGGACTACCAGCAGTACTTC. Its protein product is CASTDRDYQQYF.

The V gene is TRBV20-1, the J gene TRBJ1-5, with D maybe TRBD1 (5 bases). The V end was cut by 1 base, the J end by 7 bases, with 17 bases between. This CDR3 region has 15 residues. Per the germline V gene, CDR1 is DFQATT and CDR2 is SNEGSKA (reference sequence). CDR3 loop: CSARVVGGVDQPQHF. The CDR3 DNA sequence: TGCAGTGCTAGAGTGGTTGGGGGAGTCGACCAGCCCCAGCATTTT.

The chain's CDR3 is CASSGGWSGQSSYEQYV. In nucleotides, the CDR3 is TGTGCCAGCAGCGGAGGTTGGTCCGGACAGAGCTCCTACGAGCAGTACGTC. The chain couples TRBV5-6 to TRBJ2-7; TRBD1 might be the D (6 bases). The CDR3 has 17 residues. Trimming cost V 4 bases and J 0 bases, with 20 bases left between them. CDR1 and CDR2 from the germline V gene are SGHDT and YYEEEE.

This clonotype was observed a few times. The rearrangement joins TRBV6-5 to TRBJ2-2; 13 bases are shared with TRBD2. The germline V gene has CDR1 MNHEY and CDR2 SVGAGI. This CDR3 is built from 19 residues. After removal of 2 bases from V and 0 bases from J, the junction contained 6 bases not matched to a gene. The CDR3 DNA is TGTGCCAGCAGTTACACGGGACTAGCGGGGACCGCGAACACCGGGGAGCTGTTTTTT. Protein product: CASSYTGLAGTANTGELFF.